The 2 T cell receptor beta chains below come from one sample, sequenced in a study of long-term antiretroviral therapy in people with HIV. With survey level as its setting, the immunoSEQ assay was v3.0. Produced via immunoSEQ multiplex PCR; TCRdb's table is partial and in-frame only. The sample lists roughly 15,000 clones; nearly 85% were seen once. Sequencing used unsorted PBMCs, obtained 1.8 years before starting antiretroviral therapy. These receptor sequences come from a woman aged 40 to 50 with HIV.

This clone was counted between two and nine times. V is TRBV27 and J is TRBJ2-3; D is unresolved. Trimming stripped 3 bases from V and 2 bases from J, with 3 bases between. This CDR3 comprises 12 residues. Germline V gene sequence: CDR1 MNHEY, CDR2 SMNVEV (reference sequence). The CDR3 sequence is CASSFNTDTQYF. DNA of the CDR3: TGTGCCAGCAGTTTCAACACAGATACGCAGTATTTT.

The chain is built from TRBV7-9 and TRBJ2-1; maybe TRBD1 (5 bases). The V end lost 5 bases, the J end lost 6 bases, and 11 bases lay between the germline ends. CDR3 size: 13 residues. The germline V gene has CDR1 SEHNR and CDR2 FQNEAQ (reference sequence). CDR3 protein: CASSVGQGNEQFF. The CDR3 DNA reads TGTGCCAGCAGCGTCGGGCAGGGCAATGAGCAGTTCTTC.